A selection of T cell receptor beta chains follows, all from one sample in a study of blood T cells in healthy people across ages. TCRdb recomputed calls from the 5' RACE reads with MiXCR, one row per CDR3 protein. The table shows roughly 1,800,000 distinct CDR3 sequences, with 49% occurring only once. The specimen was blood. These receptors came from a woman aged 40 to 50 in good health. Both conserved end residues are part of each CDR3. Each record gives: J gene, V gene, clone size, D gene, CDR3 protein, CDR3 DNA. A D gene is named only where the DNA matches it firmly. The size field is filled for only some rows; it gives once, few, many or a size class.

J: TRBJ2-7; V: TRBV7-2; size: -; D: TRBD2; CDR3: CASKIAGGPDEQYF; DNA: TGTGCCAGCAAGATAGCGGGGGGCCCCGATGAGCAGTACTTC
J: TRBJ2-5; V: TRBV7-9; size: -; D: -; CDR3: CASSFQSQDQIQYF; DNA: TGTGCCAGCAGCTTTCAATCCCAAGATCAGATCCAGTACTTC
J: TRBJ1-6; V: TRBV6-5; size: -; D: -; CDR3: CASSPGPFYNSPLHF; DNA: TGTGCCAGCAGCCCAGGACCTTTCTATAATTCACCCCTCCACTTT
J: TRBJ1-2; V: TRBV7-2; size: few; D: TRBD1; CDR3: CASNLPDRANYGYTF; DNA: TGTGCCAGCAACTTACCGGACAGGGCTAACTATGGCTACACCTTC
J: TRBJ2-7; V: TRBV6-6; size: -; D: -; CDR3: CASSSIVTYEQGWEYF; DNA: TGTGCCAGCAGTTCCATTGTCACGTACGAACAGGGCTGGGAGTACTTC
J: TRBJ2-3; V: TRBV28; size: -; D: -; CDR3: CASSPTLSRDTQYF; DNA: TGTGCCAGCAGTCCGACCCTGAGCCGTGATACGCAGTATTTT
J: TRBJ2-2; V: TRBV4-1; size: -; D: -; CDR3: CASSQPSTGELFF; DNA: TGCGCCAGCAGCCAACCCAGCACCGGGGAGCTGTTTTTT
J: TRBJ1-1; V: TRBV6-5; size: -; D: -; CDR3: CASSYSGTPNTEAFF; DNA: TGTGCCAGCAGTTACTCGGGGACCCCGAACACTGAAGCTTTCTTT
J: TRBJ1-6; V: TRBV25-1; size: -; D: -; CDR3: CASSNGAVNSPLHF; DNA: TGTGCCAGCAGCAATGGGGCAGTAAATTCACCCCTCCACTTT
J: TRBJ1-5; V: TRBV6-5; size: -; D: -; CDR3: CASSYARVGNQPQHF; DNA: TGTGCCAGCAGTTACGCTAGGGTCGGCAATCAGCCCCAGCATTTT
J: TRBJ2-3; V: TRBV6-1; size: few; D: -; CDR3: CAHTGDGTDTQYF; DNA: TGTGCCCATACGGGAGACGGCACAGATACGCAGTATTTT
J: TRBJ2-7; V: TRBV6-6; size: once; D: -; CDR3: CASSYGPGWSEQYF; DNA: TGTGCCAGCAGTTACGGCCCAGGCTGGTCCGAGCAGTACTTC
J: TRBJ1-2; V: TRBV27; size: -; D: -; CDR3: CASRGSFGPGYGYTF; DNA: TGTGCCAGCAGGGGCTCGTTTGGGCCCGGCTATGGCTACACCTTC
J: TRBJ2-3; V: TRBV12-3/TRBV12-4; size: -; D: -; CDR3: CASSPRPIDTQYF; DNA: TGTGCCAGCAGTCCTCGGCCCATCGATACGCAGTATTTT
J: TRBJ2-7; V: TRBV27; size: -; D: TRBD1; CDR3: CASSKDRGALSEQYF; DNA: TGTGCCAGCAGTAAAGACAGGGGGGCTTTGAGCGAGCAGTACTTC
J: TRBJ1-5; V: TRBV4-2; size: -; D: -; CDR3: CASSRLGGQPQHF; DNA: TGTGCCAGCAGCCGACTTGGTGGACAGCCCCAGCATTTT
J: TRBJ1-2; V: TRBV20-1; size: -; D: -; CDR3: CSARTQTPPNYGYTF; DNA: TGCAGTGCTAGAACACAAACGCCTCCTAACTATGGCTACACCTTC
J: TRBJ2-1; V: TRBV2; size: -; D: -; CDR3: CASSPGPTSFF; DNA: TGTGCCAGCAGTCCGGGCCCAACGTCGTTCTTC
J: TRBJ2-3; V: TRBV7-6; size: once; D: -; CDR3: CASSLGEGGPNTQYF; DNA: TGTGCCAGCAGCTTAGGGGAGGGGGGGCCGAATACGCAGTATTTT
J: TRBJ2-7; V: TRBV6-2/TRBV6-3; size: -; D: -; CDR3: CASSPTGPQYF; DNA: TGTGCCAGCAGCCCAACAGGACCGCAGTACTTT
J: TRBJ2-3; V: TRBV5-1; size: -; D: TRBD1; CDR3: CASSLFGTENRVNTQYF; DNA: TGCGCCAGCAGCTTGTTCGGGACAGAGAATCGTGTAAATACGCAGTATTTT
J: TRBJ2-3; V: TRBV14; size: few; D: TRBD2; CDR3: CASSQTSGSTYTQYF; DNA: TGTGCCAGCAGCCAGACTAGCGGCTCCACATATACGCAGTATTTT
J: TRBJ1-2; V: TRBV20-1; size: -; D: -; CDR3: CSARQGLYGYTF; DNA: TGCAGTGCTAGACAGGGCCTCTATGGCTACACCTTC